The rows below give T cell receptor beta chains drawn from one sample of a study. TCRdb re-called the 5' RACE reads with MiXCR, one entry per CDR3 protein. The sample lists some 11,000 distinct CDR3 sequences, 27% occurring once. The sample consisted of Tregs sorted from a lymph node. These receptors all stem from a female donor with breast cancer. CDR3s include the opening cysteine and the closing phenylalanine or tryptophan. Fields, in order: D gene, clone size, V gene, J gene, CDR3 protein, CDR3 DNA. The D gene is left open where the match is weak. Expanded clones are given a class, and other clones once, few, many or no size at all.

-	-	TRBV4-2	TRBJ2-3	CASNVGGAADTQYF	TGTGCCAGCAACGTTGGGGGAGCGGCAGATACGCAGTATTTT
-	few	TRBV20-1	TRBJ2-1	CSARDPRNSYNEQFF	TGCAGTGCTAGAGATCCCCGCAACTCCTACAATGAGCAGTTCTTC
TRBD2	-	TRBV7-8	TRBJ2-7	CASSPGAGPSYEQYF	TGTGCCAGCAGCCCTGGAGCGGGGCCCTCCTACGAGCAGTACTTC
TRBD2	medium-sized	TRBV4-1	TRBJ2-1	CASSQEAGVYNEQFF	TGCGCCAGCAGCCAAGAAGCGGGAGTATACAATGAGCAGTTCTTC
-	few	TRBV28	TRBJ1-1	CASKLGGTYNTEAFF	TGTGCCAGCAAGCTCGGGGGGACGTACAACACTGAAGCTTTCTTT
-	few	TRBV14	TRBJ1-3	CASSHRGSAGNTIYF	TGTGCCAGCAGCCACAGGGGTTCGGCTGGAAACACCATATATTTT
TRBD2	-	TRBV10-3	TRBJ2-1	CAISEGSGSTSSYNEQSF	TGTGCCATCAGTGAAGGCAGCGGGAGTACAAGCTCCTACAATGAGCAGTCCTTT
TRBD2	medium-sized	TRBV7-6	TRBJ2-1	CASSPRWREGGSDEQFF	TGTGCCAGCAGCCCTAGGTGGCGGGAGGGAGGAAGCGATGAGCAGTTCTTC
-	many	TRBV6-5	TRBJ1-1	CASSYRGDSLSEAFF	TGTGCCAGCAGTTATCGGGGGGATAGCTTGTCTGAAGCTTTCTTT
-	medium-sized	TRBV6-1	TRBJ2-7	CASWDETDYEQYF	TGTGCCAGCTGGGACGAAACGGATTACGAGCAGTACTTC
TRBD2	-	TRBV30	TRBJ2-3	CAWSVGAGDTDTQYF	TGTGCCTGGAGTGTAGGAGCGGGGGACACAGATACGCAGTATTTT
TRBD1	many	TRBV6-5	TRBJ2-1	CASSFLQGNEQFF	TGTGCCAGCAGTTTCCTACAGGGGAATGAGCAGTTCTTC
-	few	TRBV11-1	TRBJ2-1	CASSLGVRGIEQFF	TGTGCCAGCAGCTTAGGTGTGAGGGGAATTGAGCAGTTCTTC
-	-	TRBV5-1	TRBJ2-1	CASSPETALQFF	TGCGCCAGCAGCCCGGAGACGGCCTTACAGTTCTTC
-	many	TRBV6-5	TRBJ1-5	CASSYSRENQPQHF	TGTGCCAGCAGTTACTCGAGGGAAAATCAGCCCCAGCATTTT
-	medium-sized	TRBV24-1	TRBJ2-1	CATSDSLGFMKDEQFF	TGTGCCACCAGTGATTCCCTGGGATTCATGAAGGATGAGCAGTTCTTC
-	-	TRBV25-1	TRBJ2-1	CASSESQRGLSYNEQFF	TGTGCCAGCAGTGAATCCCAACGCGGCTTATCCTACAATGAGCAGTTCTTC
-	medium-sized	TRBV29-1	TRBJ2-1	CSVEGGGGWDNEQFF	TGCAGCGTTGAAGGTGGAGGCGGTTGGGACAATGAGCAGTTCTTC
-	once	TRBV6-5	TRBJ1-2	CASITADGLRGGYTF	TGTGCCAGCATAACGGCGGACGGCCTCCGAGGGGGCTACACCTTC
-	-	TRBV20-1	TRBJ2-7	CSAQSALYYEQYF	TGCAGTGCTCAATCAGCTCTTTACTACGAGCAGTACTTC
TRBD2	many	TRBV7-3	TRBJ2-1	CASSLGGRAGEQFF	TGTGCCAGCAGCTTAGGCGGGAGGGCCGGTGAGCAGTTCTTC
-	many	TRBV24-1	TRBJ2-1	CATSDSHRAGSYNEQFF	TGTGCCACCAGTGATTCCCACAGGGCGGGATCCTACAATGAGCAGTTCTTC
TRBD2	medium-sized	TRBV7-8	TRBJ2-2	CASSATSSGSTGELFF	TGTGCCAGCAGCGCAACCTCTAGCGGGAGTACCGGGGAGCTGTTTTTT
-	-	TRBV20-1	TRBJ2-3	CSASGNESSSTDTQYF	TGCAGTGCTTCAGGGAACGAAAGTTCTAGCACAGATACGCAGTATTTT